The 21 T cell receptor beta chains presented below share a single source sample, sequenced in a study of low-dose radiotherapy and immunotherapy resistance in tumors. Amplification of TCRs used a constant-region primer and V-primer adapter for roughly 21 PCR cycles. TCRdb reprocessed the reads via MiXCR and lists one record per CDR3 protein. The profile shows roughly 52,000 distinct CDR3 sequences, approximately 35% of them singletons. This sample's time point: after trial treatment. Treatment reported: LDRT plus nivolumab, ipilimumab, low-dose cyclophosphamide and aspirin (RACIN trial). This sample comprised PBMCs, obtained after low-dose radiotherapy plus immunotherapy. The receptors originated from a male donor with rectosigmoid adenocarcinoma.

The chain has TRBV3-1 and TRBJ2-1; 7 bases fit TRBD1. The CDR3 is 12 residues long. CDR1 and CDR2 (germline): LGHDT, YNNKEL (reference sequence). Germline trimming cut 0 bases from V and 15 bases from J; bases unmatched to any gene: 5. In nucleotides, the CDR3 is TGTGCCAGCAGCCAAGATTTGACAGGGAGGTTCTTC. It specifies CASSQDLTGRFF.

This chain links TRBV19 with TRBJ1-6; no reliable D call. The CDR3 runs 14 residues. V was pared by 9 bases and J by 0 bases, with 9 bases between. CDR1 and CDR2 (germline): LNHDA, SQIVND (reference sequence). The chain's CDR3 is CASALDSYNSPLHF. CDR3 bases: TGTGCCAGCGCGTTGGACTCCTATAATTCACCCCTCCACTTT.

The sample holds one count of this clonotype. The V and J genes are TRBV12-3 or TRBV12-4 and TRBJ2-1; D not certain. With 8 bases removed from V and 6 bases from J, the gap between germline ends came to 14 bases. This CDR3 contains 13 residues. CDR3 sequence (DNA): TGTGCCAGCGTCACGGATCCGGGCAATGAGCAGTTCTTC. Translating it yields CASVTDPGNEQFF.

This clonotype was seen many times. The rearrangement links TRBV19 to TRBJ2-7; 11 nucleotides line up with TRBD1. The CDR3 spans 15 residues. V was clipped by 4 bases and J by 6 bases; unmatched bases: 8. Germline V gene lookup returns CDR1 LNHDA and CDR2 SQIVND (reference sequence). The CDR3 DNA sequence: TGTGCCAGTAGTAGCCGGGACAGGGGGTCAGGCGAGCAGTACTTC. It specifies CASSSRDRGSGEQYF. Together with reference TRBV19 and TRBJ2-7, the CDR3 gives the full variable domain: DGGITQSPKYLFRKEGQNVTLSCEQNLNHDAMYWYRQDPGQGLRLIYYSQIVNDFQKGDIAEGYSVSREKKESFPLTVTSAQKNPTAFYLCASSSRDRGSGEQYFGPGTRLTVT.

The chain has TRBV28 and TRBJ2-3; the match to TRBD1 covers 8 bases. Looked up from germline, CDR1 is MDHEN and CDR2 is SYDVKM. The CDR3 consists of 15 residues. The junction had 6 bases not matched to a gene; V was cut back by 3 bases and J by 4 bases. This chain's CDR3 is CASSFVGQGSDTQYF. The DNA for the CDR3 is TGTGCCAGCAGTTTTGTAGGACAGGGCTCAGATACGCAGTATTTT.

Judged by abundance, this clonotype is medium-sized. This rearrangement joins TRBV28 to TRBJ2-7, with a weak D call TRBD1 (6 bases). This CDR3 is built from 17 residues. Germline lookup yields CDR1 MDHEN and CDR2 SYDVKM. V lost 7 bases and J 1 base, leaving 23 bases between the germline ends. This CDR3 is CASTRGGGDQASYEQYF. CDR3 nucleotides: TGTGCCAGCACCCGAGGGGGTGGGGACCAGGCTTCCTACGAGCAGTACTTC. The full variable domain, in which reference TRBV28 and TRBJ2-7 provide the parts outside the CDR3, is DVKVTQSSRYLVKRTGEKVFLECVQDMDHENMFWYRQDPGLGLRLIYFSYDVKMKEKGDIPEGYSVSREKKERFSLILESASTNQTSMYLCASTRGGGDQASYEQYFGPGTRLTVT.

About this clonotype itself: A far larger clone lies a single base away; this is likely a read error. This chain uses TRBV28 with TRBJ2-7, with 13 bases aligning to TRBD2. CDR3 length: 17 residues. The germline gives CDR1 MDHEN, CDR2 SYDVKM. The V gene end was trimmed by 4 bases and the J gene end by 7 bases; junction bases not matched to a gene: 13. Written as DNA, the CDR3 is TGTGCCAGCAGTTCCCGACTAGCGGGGGGCGGCTACAATGAGCAGTACTTC. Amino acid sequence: CASSSRLAGGGYNEQYF. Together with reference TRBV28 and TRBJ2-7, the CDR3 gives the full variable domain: DVKVTQSSRYLVKRTGEKVFLECVQDMDHENMFWYRQDPGLGLRLIYFSYDVKMKEKGDIPEGYSVSREKKERFSLILESASTNQTSMYLCASSSRLAGGGYNEQYFGPGTRLTVT.

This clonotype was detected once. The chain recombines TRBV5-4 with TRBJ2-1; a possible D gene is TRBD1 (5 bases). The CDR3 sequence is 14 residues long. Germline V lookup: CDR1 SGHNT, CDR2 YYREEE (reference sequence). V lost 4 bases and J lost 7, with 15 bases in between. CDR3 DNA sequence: TGTGCCAGCAGCCCACCGCGACAGCTAAATGAGCAGTTCTTC. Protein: CASSPPRQLNEQFF.

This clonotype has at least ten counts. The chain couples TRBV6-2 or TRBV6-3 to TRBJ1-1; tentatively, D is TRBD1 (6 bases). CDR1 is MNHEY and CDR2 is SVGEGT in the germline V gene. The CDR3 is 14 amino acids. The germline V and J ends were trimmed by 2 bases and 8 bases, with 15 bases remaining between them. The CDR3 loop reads CASSYDTGQREAFF. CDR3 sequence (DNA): TGTGCCAGCAGTTACGATACCGGACAGCGAGAAGCTTTCTTT.

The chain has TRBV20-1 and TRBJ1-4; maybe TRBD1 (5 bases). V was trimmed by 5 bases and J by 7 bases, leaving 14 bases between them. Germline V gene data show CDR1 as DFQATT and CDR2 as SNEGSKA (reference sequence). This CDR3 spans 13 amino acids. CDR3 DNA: TGCAGTGCTTCAGGGATTTCCCCTGAAAAACTGTTTTTT. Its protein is CSASGISPEKLFF.

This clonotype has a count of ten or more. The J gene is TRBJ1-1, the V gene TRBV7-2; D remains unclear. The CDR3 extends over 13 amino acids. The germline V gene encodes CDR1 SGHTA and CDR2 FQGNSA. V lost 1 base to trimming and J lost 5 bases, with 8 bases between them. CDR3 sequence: CASSLEVETEAFF. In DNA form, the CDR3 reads TGTGCCAGCAGCTTAGAGGTAGAAACTGAAGCTTTCTTT. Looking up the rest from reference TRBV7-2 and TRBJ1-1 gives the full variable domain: GAGVSQSPSNKVTEKGKDVELRCDPISGHTALYWYRQSLGQGLEFLIYFQGNSAPDKSGLPSDRFSAERTGGSVSTLTIQRTQQEDSAVYLCASSLEVETEAFFGQGTRLTVV.

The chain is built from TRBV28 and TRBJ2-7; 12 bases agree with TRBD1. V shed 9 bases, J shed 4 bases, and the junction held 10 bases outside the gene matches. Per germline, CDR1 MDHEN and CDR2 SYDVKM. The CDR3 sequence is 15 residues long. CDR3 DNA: TGTGCCAGTTCACCGGGACAGGGGGCTGTGTACGAGCAGTACTTC. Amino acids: CASSPGQGAVYEQYF.

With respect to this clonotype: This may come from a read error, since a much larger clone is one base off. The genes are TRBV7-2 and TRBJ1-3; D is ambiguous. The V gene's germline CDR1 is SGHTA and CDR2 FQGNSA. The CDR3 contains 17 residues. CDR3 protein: CVSSPSAGYKSGNTIYF. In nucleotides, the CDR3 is TGTGTCAGCAGCCCGTCGGCAGGTTACAAGTCTGGAAACACCATATATTTT.

The CDR3 DNA follows: TGCAGCGCCGCGGGGAGGACTGGCTCCTACGAGCAGTACTTC. Amino acid sequence: CSAAGRTGSYEQYF. This rearrangement joins TRBV29-1 to TRBJ2-7; weak D call: TRBD2 (6 bases). The CDR3 totals 14 residues. The germline CDR1 and CDR2 sequences are SQVTM and ANQGSEA. V was clipped by 7 bases and J by 0 bases, with 16 bases between them.

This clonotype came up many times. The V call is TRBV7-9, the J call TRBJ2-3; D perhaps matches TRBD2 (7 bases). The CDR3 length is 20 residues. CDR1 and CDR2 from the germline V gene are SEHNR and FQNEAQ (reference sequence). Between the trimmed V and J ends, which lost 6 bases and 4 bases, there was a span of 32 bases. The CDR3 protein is CASRNTGRASPRVFSDTQYF. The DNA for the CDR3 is TGTGCCAGCAGGAACACAGGGAGGGCTAGCCCCCGGGTTTTCTCAGATACGCAGTATTTT.

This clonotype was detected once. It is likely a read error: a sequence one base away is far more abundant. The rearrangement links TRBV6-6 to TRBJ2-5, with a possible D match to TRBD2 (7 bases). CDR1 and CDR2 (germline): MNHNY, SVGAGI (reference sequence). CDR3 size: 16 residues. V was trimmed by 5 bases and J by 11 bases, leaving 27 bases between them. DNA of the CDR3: TGTGCCAGCAGTGAATGGCGTGGGGGGGCTACGGGTGAGCAGTACTTC. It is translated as CASSEWRGGATGEQYF.

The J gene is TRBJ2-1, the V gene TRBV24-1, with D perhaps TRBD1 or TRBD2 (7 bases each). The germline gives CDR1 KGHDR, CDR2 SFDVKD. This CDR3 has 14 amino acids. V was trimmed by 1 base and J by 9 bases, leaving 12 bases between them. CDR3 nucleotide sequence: TGTGCCACCAGTGATTTCCCAGGGGGGGGTGAGCAGTTCTTC. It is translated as CATSDFPGGGEQFF.

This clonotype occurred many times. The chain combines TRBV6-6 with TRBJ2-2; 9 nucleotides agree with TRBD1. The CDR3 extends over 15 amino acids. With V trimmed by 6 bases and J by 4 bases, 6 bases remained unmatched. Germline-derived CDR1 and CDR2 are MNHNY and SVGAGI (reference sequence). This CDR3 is CASSRGQGITGELFF. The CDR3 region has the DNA TGTGCCAGCAGCCGGGGACAGGGAATCACCGGGGAGCTGTTTTTT.

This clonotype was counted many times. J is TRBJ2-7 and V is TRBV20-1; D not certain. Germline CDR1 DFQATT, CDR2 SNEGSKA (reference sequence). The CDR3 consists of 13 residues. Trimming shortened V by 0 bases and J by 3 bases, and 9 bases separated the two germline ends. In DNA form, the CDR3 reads TGCAGTGCTAGAGATCCGGGTGTCTACGAGCAGTACTTC. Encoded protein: CSARDPGVYEQYF.

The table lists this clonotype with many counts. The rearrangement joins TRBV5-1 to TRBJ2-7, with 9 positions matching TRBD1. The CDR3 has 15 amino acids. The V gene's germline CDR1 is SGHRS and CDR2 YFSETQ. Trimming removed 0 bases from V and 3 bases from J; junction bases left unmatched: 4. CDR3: CASSLAGTGNYEQYF. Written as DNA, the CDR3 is TGCGCCAGCAGCTTGGCTGGGACAGGGAACTACGAGCAGTACTTC.

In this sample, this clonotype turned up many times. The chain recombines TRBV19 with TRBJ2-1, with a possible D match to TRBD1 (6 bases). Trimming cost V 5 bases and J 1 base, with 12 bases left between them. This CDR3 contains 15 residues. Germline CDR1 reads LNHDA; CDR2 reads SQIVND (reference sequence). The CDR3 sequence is CASSVTGYSYNEQFF. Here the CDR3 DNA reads TGTGCCAGTAGTGTGACAGGTTATTCCTACAATGAGCAGTTCTTC.